These 17 T cell receptor beta chains were all obtained from the same sample, sequenced in a study of cytomegalovirus exposure and HLA in healthy donors. The PCR used 60 Vbeta and 13 Jbeta primers. Method: immunoSEQ multiplex PCR; TCRdb's copy keeps in-frame clones and lacks some. Counted here are approximately 120,000 clones, around 77% occurring once; the ten biggest clones make up around 13%. The sequencing sample was made of PBMCs. Every receptor here comes from a woman aged 40 to 49 in good health and CMV-seropositive.

The genes are TRBV30 and TRBJ2-1; tentatively, D is TRBD2 (5 bases). Between the trimmed V and J ends, which lost 0 bases and 3 bases, there was a span of 9 bases. CDR1 is GTSNPN, CDR2 SVGIG, per germline (reference sequence). This CDR3 has 14 amino acids. CDR3 region: CAWSVLGYYNEQFF. The CDR3 nucleotides are TGTGCCTGGAGTGTACTAGGCTACTACAATGAGCAGTTCTTC.

V gene TRBV10-1 combines with J gene TRBJ2-3; 11 positions match TRBD2. The germline V gene encodes CDR1 WNHNN and CDR2 SYGVQD (reference sequence). V was pared by 8 bases and J by 3 bases, with 7 bases of the junction left unmatched. The CDR3 is 15 residues long. The CDR3 loop reads CASPETSGITDTQYF. In DNA form, the CDR3 reads TGCGCCAGCCCAGAGACTAGCGGGATAACAGATACGCAGTATTTT.

V gene TRBV28 combines with J gene TRBJ1-5, with TRBD1 as a possible D gene (6 bases). Germline V gives CDR1 MDHEN, CDR2 SYDVKM. This CDR3 contains 16 residues. Trimming left V 1 base short and J 5 bases short, with 15 bases between. DNA of the CDR3: TGTGCCAGCAGTTTATATCAGGGTTCAGGGGATCAGCCCCAGCATTTT. It yields the protein CASSLYQGSGDQPQHF. The complete variable domain, with remaining parts taken from reference TRBV28 and TRBJ1-5, reads DVKVTQSSRYLVKRTGEKVFLECVQDMDHENMFWYRQDPGLGLRLIYFSYDVKMKEKGDIPEGYSVSREKKERFSLILESASTNQTSMYLCASSLYQGSGDQPQHFGDGTRLSIL.

This clone was counted once. The rearrangement uses TRBV6-1 and TRBJ1-1; TRBD1 is a possible D gene (5 bases). The V gene lost 8 bases and the J gene lost 1 base, with 11 bases spanning the gap. Germline lookup yields CDR1 MNHNS and CDR2 SASEGT. CDR3 length equals 13 residues. DNA for the CDR3: TGTGCCAGCCTGACAGCGCGGAACACTGAAGCTTTCTTT. It is translated as CASLTARNTEAFF.

J is TRBJ1-5 and V is TRBV2; 7 positions agree with TRBD1. Looked up from germline, CDR1 is SNHLY and CDR2 is FYNNEI. The junction had 5 bases not matched to a gene; V was cut back by 5 bases and J by 4 bases. The CDR3 loop spans 14 amino acids. Written as DNA, the CDR3 is TGTGCCAGCAGTAAGGGACAGCTTAATCAGCCCCAGCATTTT. As protein: CASSKGQLNQPQHF.

This clone was picked up a small number of times. CDR3 amino acids: CASRMGLPYEQYF. The CDR3 region has the DNA TGTGCCAGCAGAATGGGACTGCCCTACGAGCAGTACTTC. This chain uses TRBV27 with TRBJ2-7, with a possible D match to TRBD2 (6 bases). This CDR3 spans 13 amino acids. Germline V gene data show CDR1 as MNHEY and CDR2 as SMNVEV (reference sequence). Trimming pared 6 bases from V and 2 bases from J, leaving 11 bases between.

The J gene is TRBJ2-3, the V gene TRBV7-3, with 9 bases aligning to TRBD1. CDR3 length equals 14 residues. Germline CDR1 SGHTA, CDR2 FQGTGA. Trimming removed 4 bases from V and 5 bases from J; junction bases left unmatched: 4. The CDR3 bases are TGTGCCAGCAGCTCACAGGGGGCCCGAGATACGCAGTATTTT. It specifies CASSSQGARDTQYF.

The chain joins TRBV29-1 to TRBJ2-1; 12 nucleotides agree with TRBD2. Germline CDR1 SQVTM, CDR2 ANQGSEA. The trim removed 4 bases at V and 4 bases at J, leaving 8 bases unmatched. This CDR3 is built from 16 residues. CDR3 in DNA: TGCAGCGTTGGCCGACTAGCGGGAGTTGCATACAATGAGCAGTTCTTC. It translates to CSVGRLAGVAYNEQFF.

The chain uses TRBV18 and TRBJ2-4; TRBD2 matches at 7 bases. The trim removed 6 bases at V and 0 bases at J, leaving 8 bases unmatched. In germline, CDR1 is KGHSH, CDR2 LQKENI. The CDR3 covers 16 residues. The CDR3 DNA reads as TGTGCCAGCTCTCACGGGGGAGGGCTAGCCAAAAACATTCAGTACTTC. Translating gives CASSHGGGLAKNIQYF.

CDR3 in amino acids: CASSPKGSTDTQYF. For the CDR3, the DNA is TGCGCCAGCAGCCCTAAAGGGAGTACAGATACGCAGTATTTT. The chain has TRBV4-1 and TRBJ2-3, with D tentatively TRBD2 (5 bases). Trimming shortened V by 4 bases and J by 3 bases, and 11 bases separated the two germline ends. Germline V gives CDR1 MGHRA, CDR2 YSYEKL. This CDR3 contains 14 residues.

The V gene is TRBV10-2, the J gene TRBJ1-2; D unresolved. The germline gives CDR1 WSHSY, CDR2 SAAADI. The V gene lost 6 bases and the J gene lost 5 bases, with 16 bases spanning the gap. The length of the CDR3 is 14 residues. CDR3 bases: TGCGCCAGCAGGGACGGACTACATTTTTATGGCTACACCTTC. Residues: CASRDGLHFYGYTF.

The chain carries TRBV10-3 and TRBJ2-5, with 7 bases lining up with TRBD2. There are 14 residues in the CDR3. Losses at the gene ends were 8 bases for V and 5 bases for J; bases not matched to a gene: 11. Germline V lookup: CDR1 ENHRY, CDR2 SYGVKD. The CDR3 spells CAIGRAGAGETQYF. The CDR3 nucleotides read TGTGCCATCGGGCGGGCGGGAGCGGGGGAGACCCAGTACTTC.

The chain joins TRBV19 to TRBJ2-4; 8 positions match TRBD1. The CDR3 runs to 14 residues. The germline CDR1 and CDR2 sequences are LNHDA and SQIVND (reference sequence). V shed 2 bases and J 13 bases; nucleotides not matched to a gene: 10. In nucleotides, the CDR3 is TGTGCCAGTAGTATAAAAACAGGGGGTAAAGGGCAGTACTTC. It encodes CASSIKTGGKGQYF.

This clone was seen only once. The chain combines TRBV21-1 with TRBJ1-5; TRBD1, as called in the table, went unchecked against the DNA. TRBV21-1 is marked as a pseudogene. The CDR3 has 21 amino acids. CDR3: CASSKEAGPGQGPYSNQPQHF. The CDR3 DNA reads TGTGCCAGCAGCAAAGAGGCAGGGCCGGGACAGGGGCCTTATAGCAATCAGCCCCAGCATTTT.

This chain joins TRBV10-1 and TRBJ2-7, with 9 bases that match TRBD2. With V trimmed by 4 bases and J by 5 bases, 3 bases remained unmatched. The CDR3 length is 13 residues. Germline V gene sequence: CDR1 WNHNN, CDR2 SYGVQD (reference sequence). As DNA, the CDR3 is TGCGCCAGCAGTGCGGGACTAGCCAACGAGCAGTACTTC. Amino acid sequence: CASSAGLANEQYF.

The chain recombines TRBV5-1 with TRBJ1-1; possible D gene TRBD1, 6 bases. CDR1 is SGHRS, CDR2 YFSETQ, per germline. V shed 3 bases and J shed 5 bases, with 14 bases lying between them. This CDR3 has 14 residues. The CDR3: CASSSGVVGTEAFF. CDR3 coding DNA: TGCGCCAGCAGCTCAGGGGTGGTTGGAACTGAAGCTTTCTTT. Drawing the rest from reference TRBV5-1 and TRBJ1-1, the complete variable domain is KAGVTQTPRYLIKTRGQQVTLSCSPISGHRSVSWYQQTPGQGLQFLFEYFSETQRNKGNFPGRFSGRQFSNSRSEMNVSTLELGDSALYLCASSSGVVGTEAFFGQGTRLTVV.

This clone was observed a handful of times. In nucleotides, the CDR3 is TGTGCCAGCAGGTCCGGGGGCTACGAGCAGTACTTC. Its translation is CASRSGGYEQYF. The rearrangement joins TRBV2 to TRBJ2-7; weak D call: TRBD2 (6 bases). The CDR3 has 12 residues. V shed 6 bases and J shed 3 bases, with 9 bases lying between them. CDR1 SNHLY and CDR2 FYNNEI come from the germline V gene.